The next 9 T cell receptor beta chains were all read from a single sample in a study of OX40 agonist ivuxolimab in advanced cancers. Produced via immunoSEQ multiplex PCR; TCRdb's table is partial and in-frame only. Among 50,000 or so clones listed, 87% were seen once. Source: CD4+ or CD8+ T cells sorted from blood, taken in a trial of the OX40 agonist ivuxolimab. The receptors here all came from an adult with an advanced solid tumor such as melanoma, head and neck, liver or kidney cancer.

The chain combines TRBV28 with TRBJ2-7; D could derive from TRBD1 or TRBD2 (5 bases each). Trimming pared 1 base from V and 0 bases from J, leaving 7 bases between. The germline CDR1 and CDR2 sequences are MDHEN and SYDVKM. This CDR3 comprises 14 residues. As DNA, the CDR3 is TGTGCCAGCAGTTTATCCGGGGCCTCCTACGAGCAGTACTTC. Its protein product is CASSLSGASYEQYF.

The rearrangement joins TRBV11-2 to TRBJ2-5; 7 nucleotides agree with TRBD1. CDR3 size: 14 residues. In germline, CDR1 is SGHAT, CDR2 FQNNGV. Trimming cost V 5 bases and J 3 bases; bases outside gene matches: 6. In nucleotides, the CDR3 is TGTGCCAGCAGCATACAGGGGAAGGAAGAGACCCAGTACTTC. It codes for CASSIQGKEETQYF.

The CDR3 sequence is CASSPQGPTDTQYF. Here the CDR3 DNA reads TGTGCCAGTAGTCCGCAGGGGCCCACAGATACGCAGTATTTT. The V call is TRBV19, the J call TRBJ2-3, with D perhaps TRBD1 (6 bases). The length of the CDR3 is 14 residues. Trimming shortened V by 5 bases and J by 2 bases, and 11 bases separated the two germline ends. Germline CDR1 and CDR2: LNHDA and SQIVND (reference sequence).

The chain employs TRBV19 and TRBJ2-7, with 8 nucleotides matching TRBD1. Germline V gene lookup returns CDR1 LNHDA and CDR2 SQIVND (reference sequence). This CDR3 region has 15 residues. J was trimmed by 4 bases and V by 5 bases; bases with no gene match: 10. The CDR3, as DNA: TGTGCCAGTAGTGTCACAGGGGGAAGGATTTACGAGCAGTACTTC. Residues: CASSVTGGRIYEQYF.

The chain recombines TRBV5-1 with TRBJ2-5; D is undetermined. The assigned J gene may be wrong: the sequence end matches TRBJ2-7 better. The CDR3 extends over 14 amino acids. CDR1 and CDR2 from the germline V gene are SGHRS and YFSETQ. The CDR3 nucleotides read TGCGCCAGCAGCTTGGAAGTAGAACCCTACGAGCAGTACTTC. Translating it yields CASSLEVEPYEQYF.

This sequence joins TRBV9 and TRBJ2-3; 8 positions match TRBD2. Germline assignment: CDR1 SGDLS and CDR2 YYNGEE. Trimming at V came to 4 bases and at J to 3 bases, leaving 7 bases not matched to a gene. CDR3 length equals 15 residues. CDR3 in DNA: TGTGCCAGCAGCCCCGGTGGCGGGGGGACAGATACGCAGTATTTT. Translation gives CASSPGGGGTDTQYF.

The rearrangement links TRBV5-4 to TRBJ1-2; TRBD1 might be the D (5 bases). The CDR3 length is 14 residues. Deletions cut 5 bases from V and 7 bases from J, with 18 bases between. Germline V gives CDR1 SGHNT, CDR2 YYREEE (reference sequence). This chain's CDR3 is CASSQDTEGSGYTF. CDR3 coding DNA: TGTGCCAGCAGTCAAGATACTGAGGGGAGTGGCTACACCTTC.

The rearrangement joins TRBV28 to TRBJ1-5; the match to TRBD1 covers 11 bases. This CDR3 comprises 18 residues. V dropped 5 bases and J dropped 6; count of bases not matched to a gene: 15. Germline assignment: CDR1 MDHEN and CDR2 SYDVKM. The CDR3: CASSLLHPGQGAVQPQHF. The DNA of the CDR3 is TGTGCCAGCAGTCTCCTCCACCCCGGACAGGGGGCGGTTCAGCCCCAGCATTTT. Supplemented by reference TRBV28 and TRBJ1-5, the full variable domain reads DVKVTQSSRYLVKRTGEKVFLECVQDMDHENMFWYRQDPGLGLRLIYFSYDVKMKEKGDIPEGYSVSREKKERFSLILESASTNQTSMYLCASSLLHPGQGAVQPQHFGDGTRLSIL.

The chain couples TRBV6-4 to TRBJ2-3, with D perhaps matching TRBD1 (6 bases). The CDR3 loop spans 14 amino acids. Trimming stripped 4 bases from V and 0 bases from J, with 8 bases between. Germline CDR1 reads MRHNA; CDR2 reads SNTAGT. CDR3 sequence: CASSADSSTDTQYF. CDR3 bases: TGTGCCAGCAGTGCGGACAGTAGCACAGATACGCAGTATTTT.